The rows below give T cell receptor beta chains drawn from one sample of a study of blood T cell repertoires in COVID-19. TCRdb keeps only in-frame clones here, not all; method: immunoSEQ multiplex PCR. The profile shows 55,000 to 70,000 clones, roughly 85% of them singletons. The sample was peripheral blood. The source of these receptors is a woman aged 55-70 years with COVID-19, enrolled during active disease. CDR3s include the opening cysteine and the closing phenylalanine or tryptophan. Fields, in order: clone size, V gene, D gene, J gene, CDR3 DNA, CDR3 protein. The D gene is left open where the match is weak. The listing skips clone size in some rows; elsewhere it reads once, few, many or a size class.

size: NA
V: TRBV30
D: NA
J: TRBJ1-2
DNA: TGTGCCTGGACTGGGGGGGCTAACTATGGCTACACCTTC
CDR3: CAWTGGANYGYTF

size: NA
V: TRBV7-2
D: NA
J: TRBJ1-5
DNA: TGTGCCACCCGCGGCCATCGCAATCAGCCCCAGCATTTT
CDR3: CATRGHRNQPQHF

size: NA
V: TRBV2
D: TRBD1
J: TRBJ1-6
DNA: TGTGCCAGCAGTGCAAGGGACAGGGGTAATTCACCCCTCCACTTT
CDR3: CASSARDRGNSPLHF

size: NA
V: TRBV19
D: TRBD2
J: TRBJ2-6
DNA: TGTGCCAGTACTATAGCGGGGGGCCGGTCCGGGGCCAACGTCCTGACTTTC
CDR3: CASTIAGGRSGANVLTF

size: NA
V: TRBV30
D: NA
J: TRBJ2-1
DNA: TGTGCCTGGACACCGGACAATGAGCAGTTCTTC
CDR3: CAWTPDNEQFF

size: NA
V: TRBV29-1
D: NA
J: TRBJ1-4
DNA: TGCAGCGTTGTGGGCTGGGAGAGGGAAAAACTGTTTTTT
CDR3: CSVVGWEREKLFF

size: NA
V: TRBV7-9
D: NA
J: TRBJ2-5
DNA: TGTGCCAGCAGCTTAGTTCGCTCAGAACAAGAGACCCAGTACTTC
CDR3: CASSLVRSEQETQYF

size: NA
V: TRBV29-1
D: TRBD1
J: TRBJ2-5
DNA: TGCAGCGTTGAAAAAGAGGGACAGGGACTGACCCAGTACTTC
CDR3: CSVEKEGQGLTQYF

size: once
V: TRBV28
D: TRBD1
J: TRBJ1-5
DNA: TGTGCCAGCTTCAACAGGGGGGATAGCAATCAGCCCCAGCATTTT
CDR3: CASFNRGDSNQPQHF

size: once
V: TRBV9
D: TRBD2
J: TRBJ2-3
DNA: TGTGCCAGCAGCGTAAGATCTAGCGGGGAAGATACGCAGTATTTT
CDR3: CASSVRSSGEDTQYF

size: NA
V: TRBV3-1/TRBV3-2
D: TRBD2
J: TRBJ2-1
DNA: TGTGCCAGCAGCACAAGACTAGCGGGAGTCGAGGATGAGCAGTTCTTC
CDR3: CASSTRLAGVEDEQFF

size: NA
V: TRBV7-9
D: NA
J: TRBJ1-5
DNA: TGTGCCAGCAGCCCGCAGGGGTTCGGTCAGCCCCAGCATTTT
CDR3: CASSPQGFGQPQHF

size: NA
V: TRBV7-2
D: NA
J: TRBJ2-5
DNA: TGTGCCAGCAGCTTAGCAACTCAAGAGACCCAGTACTTC
CDR3: CASSLATQETQYF

size: NA
V: TRBV3-1/TRBV3-2
D: TRBD2
J: TRBJ2-1
DNA: TGTGCCAGCAGCCAAGATAGCGGGGGCTACAATGAGCAGTTCTTC
CDR3: CASSQDSGGYNEQFF

size: NA
V: TRBV3-1/TRBV3-2
D: NA
J: TRBJ1-1
DNA: TGTGCCAGCAGCCAAGGACAGCCGAACACTGAAGCTTTCTTT
CDR3: CASSQGQPNTEAFF

size: NA
V: TRBV6-4
D: NA
J: TRBJ1-1
DNA: TGTGCCAGCAGCGCCGAGGCGAACACTGAAGCTTTCTTT
CDR3: CASSAEANTEAFF

size: NA
V: TRBV27
D: TRBD2
J: TRBJ2-2
DNA: TGTGCCAGCAGTTACTTGGGGCTAGCGGGAGGTTCACTGAACACCGGGGAGCTGTTTTTT
CDR3: CASSYLGLAGGSLNTGELFF

size: NA
V: TRBV30
D: NA
J: TRBJ2-1
DNA: TGTGCCTGGAGTGTAAGACTTCTTAATGAGCAGTTCTTC
CDR3: CAWSVRLLNEQFF

size: NA
V: TRBV19
D: NA
J: TRBJ2-7
DNA: TGTGCCAGTAGGTTAAGTGGACTTTGGGGCTACGAGCAGTACTTC
CDR3: CASRLSGLWGYEQYF

size: NA
V: TRBV5-4
D: TRBD2
J: TRBJ2-1
DNA: TGTGCCAGCAGCTTGGGGTATAGCGGGATGGAGCAGTTCTTC
CDR3: CASSLGYSGMEQFF

size: NA
V: TRBV4-3
D: NA
J: TRBJ2-3
DNA: TGCGCCAGCAGCCATAGACCCTACTTGACTACACCCACAGATACGCAGTATTTT
CDR3: CASSHRPYLTTPTDTQYF

size: NA
V: TRBV4-3
D: NA
J: TRBJ1-4
DNA: TGCGCCAGCAGCCAGCAACAGGGTTGGGATGAAAAACTGTTTTTT
CDR3: CASSQQQGWDEKLFF

size: NA
V: TRBV13
D: NA
J: TRBJ2-1
DNA: TGTGCCAGCAGCTTATACCAGAGACTTAATGAGCAGTTCTTC
CDR3: CASSLYQRLNEQFF

size: NA
V: TRBV28
D: NA
J: TRBJ2-7
DNA: TGTGCCAGCAGTCTCCCCGGCAGGCCGCAGTACTTC
CDR3: CASSLPGRPQYF

size: NA
V: TRBV19
D: NA
J: TRBJ2-7
DNA: TGTGCCAGTAGTCCTGGGACGGGAGATTACGAGCAGTACTTC
CDR3: CASSPGTGDYEQYF

size: once
V: TRBV11-3
D: NA
J: TRBJ1-1
DNA: TGTGCCAGCAGCTTAGAGGGGGGGAAGAACACTGAAGCTTTCTTT
CDR3: CASSLEGGKNTEAFF

size: NA
V: TRBV28
D: TRBD2
J: TRBJ2-7
DNA: TGTGCCAGCAGTATTACCGGGACTAGCGGGAATTACGAGCAGTACTTC
CDR3: CASSITGTSGNYEQYF

size: NA
V: TRBV3-1/TRBV3-2
D: TRBD2
J: TRBJ2-7
DNA: TGTGCCAGCAGCCAAGGGACTAGCGGGGGGGCCTACGAGCAGTACTTC
CDR3: CASSQGTSGGAYEQYF

size: few
V: TRBV6-5
D: NA
J: TRBJ2-1
DNA: TGTGCCAGCAGGACGGGTTTGGTTGAGCAGTTCTTC
CDR3: CASRTGLVEQFF

size: NA
V: TRBV5-6
D: NA
J: TRBJ1-2
DNA: TGTGCCAGCAGCTATACAGGGAACTATGGCTACACCTTC
CDR3: CASSYTGNYGYTF

size: NA
V: TRBV27
D: NA
J: TRBJ2-1
DNA: TGTGCCAGCAGTTTAGGCGGAGTGAAGCCGACGCAGTTCTTC
CDR3: CASSLGGVKPTQFF

size: NA
V: TRBV15
D: NA
J: TRBJ2-1
DNA: TGTGCCACCAGCAGAGAGACAGGAGTATTCTTC
CDR3: CATSRETGVFF

size: NA
V: TRBV7-2
D: NA
J: TRBJ2-1
DNA: TGTGCCAGCAGCTTGGCGGGGGCGGGTAGCTCCTACAATGAGCAGTTCTTC
CDR3: CASSLAGAGSSYNEQFF

size: NA
V: TRBV19
D: TRBD1
J: TRBJ1-1
DNA: TGTGCCAGTTGGGCAAAGGGGACAGGGGTATCCTTTAACTCTGAAGCTTTCTTT
CDR3: CASWAKGTGVSFNSEAFF

size: NA
V: TRBV7-2
D: NA
J: TRBJ1-2
DNA: TGTGCCAGCAGCTTAACTCAGGGTGGTGGCTACACCTTC
CDR3: CASSLTQGGGYTF

size: NA
V: TRBV27
D: NA
J: TRBJ2-2
DNA: TGTGCCAGCAGTTTCTTCGCAGGCCTCACCGGGGAGCTGTTTTTT
CDR3: CASSFFAGLTGELFF

size: once
V: TRBV7-9
D: TRBD1
J: TRBJ2-7
DNA: TGTGCCAGCAGCGGCGGGACAGGGATGGGTCGCGAGCAGTACTTC
CDR3: CASSGGTGMGREQYF

size: NA
V: TRBV6-5
D: NA
J: TRBJ2-1
DNA: TGTGCCAGCTCTCCCCTAGAATTGGGGCAGTTCTTC
CDR3: CASSPLELGQFF

size: NA
V: TRBV7-2
D: NA
J: TRBJ1-4
DNA: TGTGCCAGCAGCTTAGAGGGAGCAACTAATGAAAAACTGTTTTTT
CDR3: CASSLEGATNEKLFF

size: once
V: TRBV29-1
D: TRBD1
J: TRBJ2-7
DNA: TGCAGCGTTGAGGGACAGGGGAGAGGCGAGCAGTACTTC
CDR3: CSVEGQGRGEQYF

size: NA
V: TRBV11-1
D: NA
J: TRBJ2-4
DNA: TGTGCCAGCAGACCAGTGGGGGCGAACATTCAGTACTTC
CDR3: CASRPVGANIQYF

size: NA
V: TRBV28
D: NA
J: TRBJ2-3
DNA: TGTGCCAGCAACTCCATCGGGGATTTCCTCGCAGATACGCAGTATTTT
CDR3: CASNSIGDFLADTQYF

size: NA
V: TRBV6-5
D: NA
J: TRBJ1-1
DNA: TGTGCCAGCAGAAACGGGGGTAACACTGAAGCTTTCTTT
CDR3: CASRNGGNTEAFF

size: NA
V: TRBV6-1
D: NA
J: TRBJ2-2
DNA: TGTGCCAGCAGTGAAGTAAACATCGCCGGGGAGCTGTTTTTT
CDR3: CASSEVNIAGELFF

size: NA
V: TRBV7-2
D: NA
J: TRBJ1-1
DNA: TGTGCCAGCAGCTTGGCAGGGTTGTCGGCCACTGAAGCTTTCTTT
CDR3: CASSLAGLSATEAFF

size: NA
V: TRBV19
D: NA
J: TRBJ2-2
DNA: TGTGCCAGTAGTATAGATGTACGGACAGCGACCGGGGAGCTGTTTTTT
CDR3: CASSIDVRTATGELFF

size: NA
V: TRBV5-5
D: NA
J: TRBJ2-5
DNA: TGTGCCAGCAGCTTGGCCAGGGAGACCCAGTACTTC
CDR3: CASSLARETQYF

size: NA
V: TRBV5-5
D: TRBD2
J: TRBJ2-5
DNA: TGTGCCAGCAGCTTCGGACTAGCGGGAGGTGATCAAGAGACCCAGTACTTC
CDR3: CASSFGLAGGDQETQYF

size: NA
V: TRBV6-5
D: TRBD2
J: TRBJ2-1
DNA: TGTGCCAGCAGTTCGGGGGGGGCTTGGAATGAGCAGTTCTTC
CDR3: CASSSGGAWNEQFF

size: NA
V: TRBV5-1
D: TRBD1
J: TRBJ2-7
DNA: TGCGCCAGCAGCGTCGGACAGGGGGCGAATCACGAGCAGTACTTC
CDR3: CASSVGQGANHEQYF

size: NA
V: TRBV5-1
D: NA
J: TRBJ2-2
DNA: TGCGCCAGCAGTTACCGGGACTCCGGGGTCGGGGAGCTGTTTTTT
CDR3: CASSYRDSGVGELFF

size: NA
V: TRBV29-1
D: NA
J: TRBJ1-5
DNA: TGCAGCGTTGAAGTCGCTGGGGGAGGGCAGCCCCAGCATTTT
CDR3: CSVEVAGGGQPQHF

size: NA
V: TRBV3-1/TRBV3-2
D: TRBD1
J: TRBJ1-2
DNA: TGTGCCAGCAGCCGGGGACAGGGCCCAAACTATGGCTACACCTTC
CDR3: CASSRGQGPNYGYTF

size: NA
V: TRBV6-5
D: NA
J: TRBJ2-7
DNA: TGTGCCAGCAGTAGGGGAAAACACGAGCAGTACTTC
CDR3: CASSRGKHEQYF

size: NA
V: TRBV11-3
D: NA
J: TRBJ2-5
DNA: TGTGCCAGCAGCTACCGGGGTGCGCGGACCCAGTACTTC
CDR3: CASSYRGARTQYF

size: NA
V: TRBV9
D: NA
J: TRBJ2-3
DNA: TGTGCCAGCAGCGTACGAGGTAGCGTAAACACAGATACGCAGTATTTT
CDR3: CASSVRGSVNTDTQYF

size: NA
V: TRBV12-3/TRBV12-4
D: NA
J: TRBJ2-7
DNA: TGTGCCAGCAGTTTGGGGGCTAGGGACGAGCAGTACTTC
CDR3: CASSLGARDEQYF

size: NA
V: TRBV7-2
D: TRBD2
J: TRBJ2-3
DNA: TGTGCCAGCAGCACGGGACTAATCCGCACAGATACGCAGTATTTT
CDR3: CASSTGLIRTDTQYF

size: NA
V: TRBV5-6
D: TRBD1
J: TRBJ1-4
DNA: TGTGCCAGCAGCCCCGGACGACAGGGGACGGGGGAAAAACTGTTTTTT
CDR3: CASSPGRQGTGEKLFF

size: NA
V: TRBV5-8
D: NA
J: TRBJ1-5
DNA: TGTGCCAGCAGCCACCGGGACTTCAATCAGCCCCAGCATTTT
CDR3: CASSHRDFNQPQHF